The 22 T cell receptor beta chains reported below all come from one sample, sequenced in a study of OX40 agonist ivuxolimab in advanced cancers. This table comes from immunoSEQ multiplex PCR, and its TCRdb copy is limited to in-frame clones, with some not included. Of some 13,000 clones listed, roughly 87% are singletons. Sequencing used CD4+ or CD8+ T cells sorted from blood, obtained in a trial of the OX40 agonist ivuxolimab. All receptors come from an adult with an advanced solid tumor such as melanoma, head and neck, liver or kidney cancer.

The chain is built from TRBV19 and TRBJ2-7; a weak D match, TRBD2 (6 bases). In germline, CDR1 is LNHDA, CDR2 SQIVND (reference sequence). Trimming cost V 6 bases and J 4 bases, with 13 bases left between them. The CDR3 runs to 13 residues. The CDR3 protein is CASSPGLNYEQYF. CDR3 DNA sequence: TGTGCCAGTAGCCCGGGACTGAATTACGAGCAGTACTTC. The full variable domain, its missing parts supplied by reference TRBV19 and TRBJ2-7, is DGGITQSPKYLFRKEGQNVTLSCEQNLNHDAMYWYRQDPGQGLRLIYYSQIVNDFQKGDIAEGYSVSREKKESFPLTVTSAQKNPTAFYLCASSPGLNYEQYFGPGTRLTVT.

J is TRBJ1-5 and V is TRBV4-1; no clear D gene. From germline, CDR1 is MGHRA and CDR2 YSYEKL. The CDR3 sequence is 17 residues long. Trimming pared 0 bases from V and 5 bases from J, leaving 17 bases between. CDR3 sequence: CASSQDWAARYHQPQHF. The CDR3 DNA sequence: TGCGCCAGCAGCCAAGATTGGGCAGCCCGATATCATCAGCCCCAGCATTTT.

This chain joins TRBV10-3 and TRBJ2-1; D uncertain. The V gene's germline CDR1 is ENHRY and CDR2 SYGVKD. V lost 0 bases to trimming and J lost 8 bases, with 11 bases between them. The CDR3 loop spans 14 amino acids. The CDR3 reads CAISESNSIDEQFF. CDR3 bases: TGTGCCATCAGTGAGTCGAATAGCATAGATGAGCAGTTCTTC.

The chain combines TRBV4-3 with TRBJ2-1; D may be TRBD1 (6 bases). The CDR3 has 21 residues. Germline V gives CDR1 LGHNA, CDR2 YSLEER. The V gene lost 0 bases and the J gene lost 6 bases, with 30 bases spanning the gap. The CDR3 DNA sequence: TGCGCCAGCAGCCAAGACCCATCCATCGGCTTAGGGGGATTTTTTTCCAATGAGCAGTTCTTC. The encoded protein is CASSQDPSIGLGGFFSNEQFF.

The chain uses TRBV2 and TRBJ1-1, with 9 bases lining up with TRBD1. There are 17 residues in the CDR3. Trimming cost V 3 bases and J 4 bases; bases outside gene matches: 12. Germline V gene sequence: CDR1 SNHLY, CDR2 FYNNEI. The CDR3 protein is CASSDLSTGGMSTEAFF. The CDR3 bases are TGTGCCAGCAGTGACCTTTCGACAGGGGGTATGTCCACTGAAGCTTTCTTT.

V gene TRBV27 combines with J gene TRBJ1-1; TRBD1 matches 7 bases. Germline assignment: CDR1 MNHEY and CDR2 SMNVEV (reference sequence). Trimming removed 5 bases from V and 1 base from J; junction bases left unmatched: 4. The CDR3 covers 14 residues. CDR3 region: CASSPDRANTEAFF. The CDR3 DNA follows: TGTGCCAGCAGTCCAGACAGGGCGAACACTGAAGCTTTCTTT.

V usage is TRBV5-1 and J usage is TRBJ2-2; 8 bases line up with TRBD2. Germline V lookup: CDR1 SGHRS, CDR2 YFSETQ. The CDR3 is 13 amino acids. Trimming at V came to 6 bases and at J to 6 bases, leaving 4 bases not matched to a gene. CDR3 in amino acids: CASISGGAGELFF. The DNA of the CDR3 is TGCGCCAGCATATCCGGGGGGGCCGGGGAGCTGTTTTTT.

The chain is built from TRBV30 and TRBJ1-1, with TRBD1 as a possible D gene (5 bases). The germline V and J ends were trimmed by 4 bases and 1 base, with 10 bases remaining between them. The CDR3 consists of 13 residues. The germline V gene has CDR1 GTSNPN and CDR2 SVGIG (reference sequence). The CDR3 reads CAWMAGRNTEAFF. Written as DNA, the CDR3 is TGTGCCTGGATGGCAGGGCGGAACACTGAAGCTTTCTTT.

In nucleotides, the CDR3 is TGTGCCAGCAGATTGGGACTTAAGCAAGAGACCCAGTACTTC. It yields the protein CASRLGLKQETQYF. J is TRBJ2-5 and V is TRBV7-9; D perhaps matches TRBD2 (6 bases). The germline CDR1 and CDR2 sequences are SEHNR and FQNEAQ (reference sequence). This CDR3 contains 14 residues. The V gene lost 6 bases and the J gene lost 2 bases, with 13 bases spanning the gap.

CDR3 coding DNA: TGTGCCAGCAGTTTATACTCAGGAGGGGACAATGAGCAGTTCTTC. It specifies CASSLYSGGDNEQFF. V gene TRBV27 combines with J gene TRBJ2-1, with D possibly TRBD2 on 6 matching bases. Germline CDR1 MNHEY, CDR2 SMNVEV (reference sequence). The CDR3 spans 15 residues. The V gene lost 1 base and the J gene lost 5 bases, with 12 bases spanning the gap.

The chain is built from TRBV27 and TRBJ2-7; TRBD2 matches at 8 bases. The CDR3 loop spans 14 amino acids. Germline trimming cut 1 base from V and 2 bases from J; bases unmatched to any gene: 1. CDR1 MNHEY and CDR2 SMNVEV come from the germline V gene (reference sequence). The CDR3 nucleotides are TGTGCCAGCAGTTTATTCGGGGGGGCCTACGAGCAGTACTTC. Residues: CASSLFGGAYEQYF.

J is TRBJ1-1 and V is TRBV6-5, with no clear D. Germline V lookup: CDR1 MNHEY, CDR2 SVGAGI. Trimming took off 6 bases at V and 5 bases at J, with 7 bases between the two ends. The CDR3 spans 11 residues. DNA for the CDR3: TGTGCCAGCAGCCTGGGGACTGAAGCTTTCTTT. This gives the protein CASSLGTEAFF.

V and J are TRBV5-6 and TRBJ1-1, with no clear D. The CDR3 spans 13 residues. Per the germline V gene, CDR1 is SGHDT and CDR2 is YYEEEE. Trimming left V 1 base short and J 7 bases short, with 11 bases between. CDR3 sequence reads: CASSLSGKSEAFF. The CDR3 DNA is TGTGCCAGCAGCTTGTCAGGAAAAAGTGAAGCTTTCTTT.

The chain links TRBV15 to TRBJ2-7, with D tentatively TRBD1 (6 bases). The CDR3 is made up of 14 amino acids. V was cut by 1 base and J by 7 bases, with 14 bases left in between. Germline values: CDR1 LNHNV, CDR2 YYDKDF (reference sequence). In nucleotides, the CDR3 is TGTGCCACCAGCAGAGTCCGGGACACGGGAGAGCAGTACTTC. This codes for CATSRVRDTGEQYF.

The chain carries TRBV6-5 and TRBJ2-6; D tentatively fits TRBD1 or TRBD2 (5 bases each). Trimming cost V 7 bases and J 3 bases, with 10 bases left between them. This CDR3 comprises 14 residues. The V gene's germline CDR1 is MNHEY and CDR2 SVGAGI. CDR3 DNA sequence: TGTGCCAGCAAAGTGGGGGTTGGGGCCAACGTCCTGACTTTC. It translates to CASKVGVGANVLTF.

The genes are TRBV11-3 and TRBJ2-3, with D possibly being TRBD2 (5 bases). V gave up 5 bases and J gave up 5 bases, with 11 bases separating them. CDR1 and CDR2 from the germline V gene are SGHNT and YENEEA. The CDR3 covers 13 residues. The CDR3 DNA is TGTGCCAGCAGCCCACGGGGTGAAGATACGCAGTATTTT. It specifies CASSPRGEDTQYF.

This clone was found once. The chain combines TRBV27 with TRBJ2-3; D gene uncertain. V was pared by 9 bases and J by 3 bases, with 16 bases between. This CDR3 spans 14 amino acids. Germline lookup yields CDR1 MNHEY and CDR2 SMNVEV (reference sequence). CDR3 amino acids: CASAKALTTDTQYF. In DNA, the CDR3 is TGTGCCAGTGCTAAAGCGTTAACAACAGATACGCAGTATTTT.

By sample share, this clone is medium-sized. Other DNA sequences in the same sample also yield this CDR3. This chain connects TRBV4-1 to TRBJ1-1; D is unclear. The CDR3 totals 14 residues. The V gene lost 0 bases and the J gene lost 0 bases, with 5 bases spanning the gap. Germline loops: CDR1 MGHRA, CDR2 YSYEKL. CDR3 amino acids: CASSQESLNTEAFF. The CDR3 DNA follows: TGCGCCAGCAGCCAAGAGTCCCTGAACACTGAAGCTTTCTTT.

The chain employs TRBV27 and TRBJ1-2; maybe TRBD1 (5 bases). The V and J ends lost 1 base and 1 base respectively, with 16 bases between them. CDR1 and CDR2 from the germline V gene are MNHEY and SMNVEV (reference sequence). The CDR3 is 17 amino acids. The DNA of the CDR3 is TGTGCCAGCAGTTTATTCGGGGCCAGAGCTATTAACTATGGCTACACCTTC. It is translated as CASSLFGARAINYGYTF.

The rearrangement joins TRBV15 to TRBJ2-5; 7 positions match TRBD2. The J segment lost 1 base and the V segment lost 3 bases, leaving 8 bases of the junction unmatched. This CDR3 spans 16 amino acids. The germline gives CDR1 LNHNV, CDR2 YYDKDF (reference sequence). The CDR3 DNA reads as TGTGCCACCAGCAGGAGTAGGGAGGGCCCCCAAGAGACCCAGTACTTC. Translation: CATSRSREGPQETQYF.

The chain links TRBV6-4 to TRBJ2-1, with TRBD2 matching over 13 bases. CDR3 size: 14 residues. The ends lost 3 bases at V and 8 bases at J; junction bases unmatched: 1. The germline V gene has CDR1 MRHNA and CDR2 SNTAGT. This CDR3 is CASSEGLAGDEQFF. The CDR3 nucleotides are TGTGCCAGCAGTGAAGGACTAGCGGGAGATGAGCAGTTCTTC.

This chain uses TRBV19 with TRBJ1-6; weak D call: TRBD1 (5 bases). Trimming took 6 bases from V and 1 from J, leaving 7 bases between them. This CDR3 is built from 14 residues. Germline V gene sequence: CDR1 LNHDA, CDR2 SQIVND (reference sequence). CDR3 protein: CASRRGSYNSPLHF. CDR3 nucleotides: TGTGCCAGTAGGAGGGGATCCTATAATTCACCCCTCCACTTT.